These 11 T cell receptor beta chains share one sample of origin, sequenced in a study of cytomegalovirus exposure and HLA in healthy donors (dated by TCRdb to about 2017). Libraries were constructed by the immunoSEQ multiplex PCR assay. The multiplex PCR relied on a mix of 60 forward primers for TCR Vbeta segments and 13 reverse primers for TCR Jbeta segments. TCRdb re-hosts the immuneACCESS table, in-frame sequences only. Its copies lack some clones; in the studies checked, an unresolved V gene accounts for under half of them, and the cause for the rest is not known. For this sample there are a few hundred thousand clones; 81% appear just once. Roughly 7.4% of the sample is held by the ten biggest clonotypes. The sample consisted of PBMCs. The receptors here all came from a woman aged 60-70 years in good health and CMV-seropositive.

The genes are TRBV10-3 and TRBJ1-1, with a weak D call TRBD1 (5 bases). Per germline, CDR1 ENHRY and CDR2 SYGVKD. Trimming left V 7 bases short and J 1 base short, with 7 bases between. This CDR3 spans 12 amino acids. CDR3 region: CAIKGQNTEAFF. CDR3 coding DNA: TGTGCCATCAAGGGGCAGAACACTGAAGCTTTCTTT.

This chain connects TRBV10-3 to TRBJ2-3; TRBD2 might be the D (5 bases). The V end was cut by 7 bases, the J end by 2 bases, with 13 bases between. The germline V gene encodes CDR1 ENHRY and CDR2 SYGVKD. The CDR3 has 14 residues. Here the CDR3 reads CAIKNSVLTDTQYF. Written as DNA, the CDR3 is TGTGCCATCAAAAATAGCGTTCTCACAGATACGCAGTATTTT.

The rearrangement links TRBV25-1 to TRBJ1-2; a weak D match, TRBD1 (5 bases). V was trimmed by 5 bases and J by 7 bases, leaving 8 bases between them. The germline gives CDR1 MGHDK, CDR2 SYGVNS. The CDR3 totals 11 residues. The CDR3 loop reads CASSPGFGYTF. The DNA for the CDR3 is TGTGCCAGCAGTCCAGGGTTTGGCTACACCTTC.

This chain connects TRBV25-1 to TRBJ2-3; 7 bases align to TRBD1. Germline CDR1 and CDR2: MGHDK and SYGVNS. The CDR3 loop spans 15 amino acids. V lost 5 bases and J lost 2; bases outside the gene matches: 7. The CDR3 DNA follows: TGTGCCAGCAGTTCCACGGACAGGCCCACAGATACGCAGTATTTT. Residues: CASSSTDRPTDTQYF.

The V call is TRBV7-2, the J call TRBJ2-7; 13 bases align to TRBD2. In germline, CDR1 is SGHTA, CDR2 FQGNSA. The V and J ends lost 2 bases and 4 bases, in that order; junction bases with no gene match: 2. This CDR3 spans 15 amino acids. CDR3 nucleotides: TGTGCCAGCAGCTTAACACTAGCGGGGGGGTACGAGCAGTACTTC. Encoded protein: CASSLTLAGGYEQYF.

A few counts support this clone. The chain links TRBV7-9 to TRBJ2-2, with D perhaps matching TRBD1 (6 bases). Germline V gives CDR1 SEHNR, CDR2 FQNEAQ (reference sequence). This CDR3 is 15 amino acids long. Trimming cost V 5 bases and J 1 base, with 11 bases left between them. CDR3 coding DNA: TGTGCCAGCAGCCGACAGACAGGGAACACCGGGGAGCTGTTTTTT. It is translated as CASSRQTGNTGELFF.

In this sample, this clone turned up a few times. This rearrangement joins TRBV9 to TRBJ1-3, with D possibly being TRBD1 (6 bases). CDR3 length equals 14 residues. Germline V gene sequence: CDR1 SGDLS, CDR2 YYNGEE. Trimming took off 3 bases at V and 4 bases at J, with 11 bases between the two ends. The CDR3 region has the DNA TGTGCCAGCAGCGCAACAGGGACCGGAAACACCATATATTTT. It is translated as CASSATGTGNTIYF.

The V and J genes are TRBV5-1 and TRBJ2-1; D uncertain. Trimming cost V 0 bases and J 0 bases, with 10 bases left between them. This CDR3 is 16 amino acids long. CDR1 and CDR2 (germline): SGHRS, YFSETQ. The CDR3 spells CASSLVGLSSYNEQFF. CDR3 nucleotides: TGCGCCAGCAGCTTGGTCGGGTTGAGCTCCTACAATGAGCAGTTCTTC. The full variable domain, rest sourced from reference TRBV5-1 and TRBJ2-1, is KAGVTQTPRYLIKTRGQQVTLSCSPISGHRSVSWYQQTPGQGLQFLFEYFSETQRNKGNFPGRFSGRQFSNSRSEMNVSTLELGDSALYLCASSLVGLSSYNEQFFGPGTRLTVL.

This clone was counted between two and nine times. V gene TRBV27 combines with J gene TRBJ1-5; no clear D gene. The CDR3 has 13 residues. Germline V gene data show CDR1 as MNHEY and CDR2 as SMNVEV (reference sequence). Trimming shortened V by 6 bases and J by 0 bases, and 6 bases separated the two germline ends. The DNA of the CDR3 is TGTGCCAGCAGGAGTTATAGCAATCAGCCCCAGCATTTT. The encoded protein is CASRSYSNQPQHF.

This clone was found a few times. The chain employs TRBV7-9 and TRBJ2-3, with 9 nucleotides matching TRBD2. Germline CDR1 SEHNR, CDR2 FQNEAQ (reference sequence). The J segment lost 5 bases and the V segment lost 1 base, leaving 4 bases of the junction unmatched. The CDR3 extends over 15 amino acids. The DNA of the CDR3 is TGTGCCAGCAGCTTAGACTATAGCGGGGGAGATACGCAGTATTTT. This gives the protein CASSLDYSGGDTQYF.

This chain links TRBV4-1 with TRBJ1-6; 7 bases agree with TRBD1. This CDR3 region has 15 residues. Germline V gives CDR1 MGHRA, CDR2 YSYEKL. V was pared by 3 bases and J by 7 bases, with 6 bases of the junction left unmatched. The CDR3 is CASSHPGTVNSPLHF. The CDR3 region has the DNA TGCGCCAGCAGCCACCCCGGGACAGTGAATTCACCCCTCCACTTT.